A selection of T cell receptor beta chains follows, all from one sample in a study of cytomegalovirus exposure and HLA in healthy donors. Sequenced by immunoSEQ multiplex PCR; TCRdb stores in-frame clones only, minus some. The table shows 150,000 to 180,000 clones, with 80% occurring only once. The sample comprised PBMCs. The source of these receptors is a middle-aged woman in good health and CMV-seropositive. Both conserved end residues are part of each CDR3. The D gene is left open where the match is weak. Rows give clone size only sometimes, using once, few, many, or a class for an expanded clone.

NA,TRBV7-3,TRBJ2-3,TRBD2,CASSLLASGATDTQYF,TGTGCCAGCAGCTTATTGGCTAGCGGGGCCACAGATACGCAGTATTTT
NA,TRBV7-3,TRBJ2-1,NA,CASSFTRTPNYNEQFF,TGTGCCAGCAGCTTCACCCGAACCCCTAACTACAATGAGCAGTTCTTC
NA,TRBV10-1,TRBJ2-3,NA,CASSESSDTQYF,TGCGCCAGCAGTGAGTCGTCTGATACGCAGTATTTT
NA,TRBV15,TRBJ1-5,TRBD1,CATSFGQGMGSNQPQHF,TGTGCCACCAGTTTTGGACAGGGGATGGGAAGCAATCAGCCCCAGCATTTT
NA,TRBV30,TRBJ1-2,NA,CAWSVVDKRNYGYTF,TGTGCCTGGAGTGTAGTGGACAAAAGGAACTATGGCTACACCTTC
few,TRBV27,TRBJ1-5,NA,CASSLDSRNQPQHF,TGTGCCAGCAGTTTAGATAGTCGCAATCAGCCCCAGCATTTT
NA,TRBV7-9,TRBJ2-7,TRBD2,CASSLGGVASYF,TGTGCCAGCAGCTTGGGGGGGGTAGCATCATACTTC
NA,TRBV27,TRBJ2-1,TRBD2,CASSFWTSGSNEQFF,TGTGCCAGCAGTTTCTGGACTAGCGGGAGTAATGAGCAGTTCTTC
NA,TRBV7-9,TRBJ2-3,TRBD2,CASSTWTSGRTDTQYF,TGTGCCAGCAGCACCTGGACTAGCGGGAGGACAGATACGCAGTATTTT
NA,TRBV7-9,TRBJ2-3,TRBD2,CASSLETGGLATQYF,TGTGCCAGCAGCTTAGAAACGGGAGGGTTGGCTACGCAGTATTTT
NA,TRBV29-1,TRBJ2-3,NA,CSVEGGPQYF,TGCAGCGTTGAAGGGGGGCCGCAGTATTTT
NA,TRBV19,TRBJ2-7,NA,CASSKGLSYEQYF,TGTGCCAGTAGTAAAGGACTTTCCTACGAGCAGTACTTC
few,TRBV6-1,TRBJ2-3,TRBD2,CASSRKLADTDTQYF,TGTGCCAGCAGTCGAAAACTAGCGGACACAGATACGCAGTATTTT
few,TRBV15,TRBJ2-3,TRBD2,CATSVWTSGTDTQYF,TGTGCCACTTCTGTGTGGACTAGCGGCACAGATACGCAGTATTTT
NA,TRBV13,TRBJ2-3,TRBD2,CASSFRAGASDTQYF,TGTGCCAGCAGCTTCAGAGCGGGAGCGTCAGATACGCAGTATTTT
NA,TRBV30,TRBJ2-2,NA,CAWSVRGRGTGELFF,TGTGCCTGGAGTGTACGTGGGAGAGGCACCGGGGAGCTGTTTTTT
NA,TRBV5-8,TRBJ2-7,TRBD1,CASSLIPSLSDRPSSYEQYF,TGTGCCAGCAGCTTAATCCCCTCCCTGTCGGACAGGCCGAGCTCCTACGAGCAGTACTTC
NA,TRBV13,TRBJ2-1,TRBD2,CASSRTSGSTREQFF,TGTGCCAGCAGCCGGACTAGCGGGAGTACGCGGGAGCAGTTCTTC
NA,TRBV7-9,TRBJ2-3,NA,CASTTGSTDTQYF,TGTGCCAGCACGACAGGAAGCACAGATACGCAGTATTTT
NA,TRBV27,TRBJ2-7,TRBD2,CASSKPGLAYYEQYF,TGTGCCAGCAGTAAACCGGGACTAGCGTACTACGAGCAGTACTTC
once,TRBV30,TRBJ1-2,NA,CAWSIPGDNYGYTF,TGTGCCTGGAGTATCCCAGGGGATAACTATGGCTACACCTTC
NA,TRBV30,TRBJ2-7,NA,CAWKGASSEQYF,TGTGCCTGGAAAGGGGCGTCGAGCGAGCAGTACTTC
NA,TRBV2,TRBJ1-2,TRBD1,CASSLIETGTGGRTF,TGTGCCAGCAGTTTAATTGAGACCGGGACAGGAGGTCGCACCTTC
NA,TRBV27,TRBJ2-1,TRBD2,CASSPPPRLAGGSSYNEQFF,TGTGCCAGCAGCCCTCCACCGAGACTAGCGGGAGGGAGCTCCTACAATGAGCAGTTCTTC
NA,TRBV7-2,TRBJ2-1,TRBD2,CASSFGGRASNEQFF,TGTGCCAGCAGCTTCGGCGGGAGGGCCTCCAATGAGCAGTTCTTC
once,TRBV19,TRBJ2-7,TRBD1,CASSIAQGESYEQYF,TGTGCCAGTAGTATAGCACAGGGGGAATCCTACGAGCAGTACTTC
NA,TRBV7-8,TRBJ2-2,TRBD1,CASSSTQGATGELFF,TGTGCCAGCAGCTCTACTCAGGGGGCGACCGGGGAGCTGTTTTTT
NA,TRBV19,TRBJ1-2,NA,CASSINGRAPNYGYTF,TGTGCCAGTAGTATAAACGGGAGAGCGCCTAACTATGGCTACACCTTC
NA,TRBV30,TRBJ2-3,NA,CAALREPQFTDTQYF,TGTGCCGCGCTACGGGAGCCTCAATTCACAGATACGCAGTATTTT
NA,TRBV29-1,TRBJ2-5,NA,CSAEARQRETQYF,TGCAGCGCCGAGGCGCGGCAGAGAGAGACCCAGTACTTC
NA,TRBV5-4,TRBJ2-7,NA,CASSLVGYEQYF,TGTGCCAGCAGCTTGGTCGGCTACGAGCAGTACTTC
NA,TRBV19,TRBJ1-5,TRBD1,CASSPPVGPGGKPQHF,TGTGCCAGTAGTCCCCCCGTAGGCCCAGGGGGGAAGCCCCAGCATTTT
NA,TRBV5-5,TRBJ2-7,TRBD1,CASSTGQSLPPHEQYF,TGTGCCAGCAGCACGGGACAGTCCCTCCCCCCCCACGAGCAGTACTTC
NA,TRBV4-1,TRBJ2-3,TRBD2,CASSFTGGDTQYF,TGCGCCAGCAGCTTTACCGGGGGGGATACGCAGTATTTT
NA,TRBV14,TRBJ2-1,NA,CASSQDASPQFF,TGTGCCAGCAGCCAAGATGCTAGCCCGCAGTTCTTC
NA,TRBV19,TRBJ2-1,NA,CASSIDTYRDRDEQFF,TGTGCCAGTAGTATAGACACGTACCGGGATCGGGATGAGCAGTTCTTC
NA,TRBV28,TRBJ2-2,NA,CASFKAQGGTGELFF,TGTGCCAGCTTTAAAGCACAGGGCGGCACCGGGGAGCTGTTTTTT
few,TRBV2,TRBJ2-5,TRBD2,CASKPGLRGTGHQETQYF,TGTGCCAGCAAACCCGGACTGCGGGGGACGGGTCATCAAGAGACCCAGTACTTC
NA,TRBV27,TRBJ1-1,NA,CASSLLGQNTEAFF,TGTGCCAGCAGTTTATTGGGGCAGAACACTGAAGCTTTCTTT
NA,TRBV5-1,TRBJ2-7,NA,CASSVAYEQYF,TGCGCCAGCAGCGTAGCCTACGAGCAGTACTTC
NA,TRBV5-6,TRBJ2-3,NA,CASSLIPREWPDTQYF,TGTGCCAGCAGCTTGATTCCCCGGGAGTGGCCAGATACGCAGTATTTT
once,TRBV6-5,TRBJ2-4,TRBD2,CASREGLAGDIQYF,TGTGCCAGCAGGGAGGGACTAGCGGGAGACATTCAGTACTTC
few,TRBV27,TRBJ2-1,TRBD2,CASSSGTSGNEQFF,TGTGCCAGCAGTTCCGGGACTAGCGGCAATGAGCAGTTCTTC
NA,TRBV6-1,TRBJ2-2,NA,CASSEGARTNTGELFF,TGTGCCAGCAGTGAAGGGGCCAGAACGAACACCGGGGAGCTGTTTTTT
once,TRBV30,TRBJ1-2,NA,CAWSLTLTNYGYTF,TGTGCCTGGAGCTTGACATTGACTAACTATGGCTACACCTTC
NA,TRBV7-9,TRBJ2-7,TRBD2,CASSSSGTSYEQYF,TGTGCCAGCAGCTCAAGTGGGACTAGTTACGAGCAGTACTTC
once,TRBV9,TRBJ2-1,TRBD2,CASSVGLVNEQFF,TGTGCCAGCAGCGTGGGACTAGTTAATGAGCAGTTCTTC
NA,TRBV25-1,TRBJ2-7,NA,CASSFQAKIEQYF,TGTGCCAGCAGTTTCCAGGCAAAAATCGAGCAGTACTTC
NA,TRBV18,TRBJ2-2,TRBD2,CASSPPNQLAEGGTGELFF,TGTGCCAGCTCACCTCCCAACCAACTAGCGGAGGGGGGCACCGGGGAGCTGTTTTTT
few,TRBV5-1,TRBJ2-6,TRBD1,CATRGTGTGNSGANVLTF,TGCGCCACCAGGGGGACCGGGACAGGGAACTCTGGGGCCAACGTCCTGACTTTC
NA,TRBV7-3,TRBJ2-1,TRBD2,CASAETAGEHEQFF,TGTGCCAGCGCTGAAACAGCGGGAGAGCATGAGCAGTTCTTC
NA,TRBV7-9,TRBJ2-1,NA,CASSLDSGFPQFF,TGTGCCAGCAGCTTAGACTCCGGGTTTCCACAGTTCTTC
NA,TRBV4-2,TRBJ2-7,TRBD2,CASSPLLAGGAYEQYF,TGTGCCAGCAGCCCCCTCCTAGCGGGAGGTGCCTACGAGCAGTACTTC
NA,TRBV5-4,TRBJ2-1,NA,CASSRYGTAPNEQFF,TGTGCCAGCAGCCGCTACGGGACTGCACCTAATGAGCAGTTCTTC